This T cell receptor beta chain originates from a study of T-cell memory formation after mild COVID-19. Study results and limitations: Cross-reactive memory seemingly joined, as some responding clones were found in pre-infection memory.

5'RACE, which relied on constant-segment primers, yielded TCR alpha and TCR beta cDNA libraries carrying sample barcodes and UMIs. Each CDR3 protein gets one entry after TCRdb re-called the 5' RACE reads with MiXCR. The data show hundreds of thousands of distinct CDR3 sequences, with approximately 20% seen just once and approximately 12% held by the top ten. Trimming stripped 0 bases from V and 8 bases from J, with 16 bases between. The germline V gene encodes CDR1 SEHNR and CDR2 FQNEAQ (reference sequence). The CDR3 totals 16 residues. On this clonotype: The antigen remains unidentified.

The specimen sequenced was PBMCs or a T cell subset sorted from them (not recorded which). The source is an adult woman who had mild COVID-19 (a few samples of this study predate the infection). Cell type and time point are not known. This chain connects TRBV7-9 to TRBJ1-4, with a weak D call TRBD1 (5 bases). The CDR3 sequence: CASSLAGTLTWEKLFF. CDR3 in DNA: TGTGCCAGCAGCTTAGCCGGGACCCTGACCTGGGAAAAACTGTTTTTT.